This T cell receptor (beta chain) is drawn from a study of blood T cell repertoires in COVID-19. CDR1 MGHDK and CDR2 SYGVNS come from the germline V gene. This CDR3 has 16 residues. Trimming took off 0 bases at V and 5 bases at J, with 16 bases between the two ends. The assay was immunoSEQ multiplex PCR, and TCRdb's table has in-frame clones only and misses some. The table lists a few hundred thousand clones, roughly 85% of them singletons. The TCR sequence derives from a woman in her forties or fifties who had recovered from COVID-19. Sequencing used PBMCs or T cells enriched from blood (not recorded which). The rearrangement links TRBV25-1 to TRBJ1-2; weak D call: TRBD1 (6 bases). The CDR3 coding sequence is TGTGCCAGCAGTGAATACAGGACAGTCAACTCTTATGGCTACACCTTC. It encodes CASSEYRTVNSYGYTF.